This TCR beta chain was captured in a study of T cell responses to AZD1222 COVID-19 vaccine. This clone occurred a few times. The antigen remains unidentified. Whole-study findings and limits: Sampling captured repertoires only after the peak T cell response.

The assay was immunoSEQ multiplex PCR, and TCRdb's table has in-frame clones only and misses some. Of 80,000 to 100,000 clones in the sample, around 90% were seen once. With 3 bases clipped from V and 0 bases from J, the junction kept 4 bases outside the gene matches. CDR1 and CDR2 (germline): SGHDT, YYEEEE. This CDR3 has 15 residues. The chain links TRBV5-6 to TRBJ2-7, with TRBD1 matching over 9 bases. The receptor was derived from an adult who received the AZD1222 COVID-19 vaccine. This sample comprised peripheral blood, obtained 28 days after the second AZD1222 dose. The CDR3 protein is CASSWGQGPSYEQYF. CDR3 in DNA: TGTGCCAGCAGCTGGGGACAGGGCCCCTCCTACGAGCAGTACTTC.